This T cell receptor beta chain was sequenced for a study of STAT3 mutations in large granular lymphocyte leukemia. The study, taken as a whole, reports: At least one immunodominant TCR beta clonotype appeared in every T-cell large granular lymphocyte leukemia patient. Some patients had persisting codominant clonotypes that could mask small clones.

The CDR3 loop spans 14 amino acids. The germline gives CDR1 SGHTA, CDR2 FQGNSA. Germline trimming cut 3 bases from V and 6 bases from J; bases unmatched to any gene: 4. Assay used: immunoSEQ multiplex PCR; TCRdb lists only in-frame clones, some missing. The sample holds about 42,000 clones, around 80% seen once. On this clone: Its antigen is unknown.

The chain carries TRBV7-2 and TRBJ2-2; the match to TRBD2 covers 7 bases. The sequence came from a human donor with T large granular lymphocyte leukemia. Some clones in this sample may be carry-over from other donors' samples. Sequenced: PBMCs. CDR3 sequence reads: CASSFYGLAGELFF. The CDR3 nucleotides read TGTGCCAGCAGCTTCTACGGACTAGCCGGGGAGCTGTTTTTT.